Below are 21 T cell receptor beta chains sequenced from a single sample in a study of blood T cell repertoires in COVID-19. Here immunoSEQ multiplex PCR was the method, and the copy in TCRdb shows in-frame clones only, minus some. The profile shows approximately 120,000 clones, about 87% of them singletons. Sequencing used peripheral blood. These TCRs come from a human donor in a cohort sampled during active COVID-19.

CDR3 loop: CASSLGQGRNEKLFF. In nucleotides, the CDR3 is TGTGCCAGCAGCTTAGGACAGGGGAGGAATGAAAAACTGTTTTTT. The V gene is TRBV7-8, the J gene TRBJ1-4; 8 bases align to TRBD1. Germline lookup yields CDR1 SGHVS and CDR2 FQNEAQ. Trimming at V came to 1 base and at J to 5 bases, leaving 3 bases not matched to a gene. CDR3 size: 15 residues.

This chain connects TRBV7-9 to TRBJ1-1; the match to TRBD1 covers 7 bases. Germline lookup yields CDR1 SEHNR and CDR2 FQNEAQ (reference sequence). Trimming cost V 3 bases and J 6 bases; bases outside gene matches: 13. The CDR3 runs 16 residues. DNA of the CDR3: TGTGCCAGCAGCTTTAGCCTGGGACAGATGACGGCTGAAGCTTTCTTT. Protein product: CASSFSLGQMTAEAFF.

This clone came up once. The chain couples TRBV3-1 (or the pseudogene TRBV3-2) to TRBJ2-3, with TRBD2 matching 7 bases. Germline CDR1 is LGHDT and CDR2 is YNNKEL (reference sequence). The J segment lost 1 base and the V segment lost 5 bases, leaving 9 bases of the junction unmatched. The CDR3 consists of 16 residues. The DNA of the CDR3 is TGTGCCAGCAGCTCGACTAGCCAGCCAGGCACAGATACGCAGTATTTT. Its protein product is CASSSTSQPGTDTQYF.

The chain joins TRBV5-6 to TRBJ2-1; 9 bases align to TRBD1. J was trimmed by 10 bases and V by 3 bases; bases with no gene match: 11. This CDR3 contains 15 residues. Germline V lookup: CDR1 SGHDT, CDR2 YYEEEE. In DNA form, the CDR3 reads TGTGCCAGCAGCTCGATGGGACAGGGTGTAAGGGAGCAGTTCTTC. The encoded protein is CASSSMGQGVREQFF. The variable domain in full, completed from reference TRBV5-6 and TRBJ2-1, reads DAGVTQSPTHLIKTRGQQVTLRCSPKSGHDTVSWYQQALGQGPQFIFQYYEEEERQRGNFPDRFSGHQFPNYSSELNVNALLLGDSALYLCASSSMGQGVREQFFGPGTRLTVL.

The V and J genes are TRBV6-1 and TRBJ2-3, with 11 bases matching TRBD2. Germline loops: CDR1 MNHNS, CDR2 SASEGT. CDR3 length equals 17 residues. Germline trimming cut 4 bases from V and 0 bases from J; bases unmatched to any gene: 6. The CDR3 DNA reads as TGTGCCAGCAGTGGGGCTAGCGGGAGGTGGAGCACAGATACGCAGTATTTT. This sequence encodes CASSGASGRWSTDTQYF.

The gene calls are TRBV18 and TRBJ2-7; 7 bases are a match to TRBD1. Germline V gene data show CDR1 as KGHSH and CDR2 as LQKENI. The CDR3 is 13 amino acids. With V trimmed by 6 bases and J by 1 base, 3 bases remained unmatched. This chain's CDR3 is CASSRDSSYEQYF. The CDR3 DNA follows: TGTGCCAGCTCTCGGGACAGTTCCTACGAGCAGTACTTC.

This clone has more than one count but fewer than ten. The chain uses TRBV14 and TRBJ1-3; TRBD1 aligns across 8 bases. CDR1 and CDR2 from the germline V gene are SGHDN and FVKESK. V gave up 3 bases and J gave up 2 bases; unmatched junction bases: 9. The CDR3 contains 17 residues. This chain's CDR3 is CASSHLTGALTGNTIYF. For the CDR3, the DNA is TGTGCCAGCAGCCACCTGACAGGGGCCTTGACTGGAAACACCATATATTTT. Full variable domain (missing parts from reference TRBV14 and TRBJ1-3): EAGVTQFPSHSVIEKGQTVTLRCDPISGHDNLYWYRRVMGKEIKFLLHFVKESKQDESGMPNNRFLAERTGGTYSTLKVQPAELEDSGVYFCASSHLTGALTGNTIYFGEGSWLTVV.

This chain uses TRBV5-5 with TRBJ1-1; TRBD1 might be the D (6 bases). V lost 1 base and J lost 4, with 11 bases in between. This CDR3 spans 14 amino acids. Germline CDR1 is SGHKS and CDR2 is YYEKEE (reference sequence). The CDR3 sequence is CASSLPRGITEAFF. The DNA of the CDR3 is TGTGCCAGCAGCTTGCCTAGGGGGATCACTGAAGCTTTCTTT.

The chain couples TRBV5-6 to TRBJ1-6, with TRBD1 matching over 9 bases. This CDR3 has 16 residues. Germline trimming cut 2 bases from V and 3 bases from J; bases unmatched to any gene: 3. Germline V gene sequence: CDR1 SGHDT, CDR2 YYEEEE. The CDR3 region is CASSFLDRGYNSPLHF. In DNA form, the CDR3 reads TGTGCCAGCAGCTTTCTGGACAGGGGCTATAATTCACCCCTCCACTTT.

V is TRBV7-9 and J is TRBJ2-5; a weak D match, TRBD2 (6 bases). Deletions cut 5 bases from V and 5 bases from J, with 18 bases between. Germline V lookup: CDR1 SEHNR, CDR2 FQNEAQ (reference sequence). The CDR3 contains 15 residues. The CDR3 bases are TGTGCCAGCAGCACTTCTCGAGCAGGGAGGGAGACCCAGTACTTC. Translating gives CASSTSRAGRETQYF.

The J gene is TRBJ2-2, the V gene TRBV28; 12 nucleotides align to TRBD2. The CDR3 is 18 amino acids. The ends lost 2 bases at V and 2 bases at J; junction bases unmatched: 6. Germline CDR1 and CDR2: MDHEN and SYDVKM. The CDR3 DNA reads as TGTGCCAGCAGTTTAAGGCTAGCGGGAGGGCCTAACACCGGGGAGCTGTTTTTT. It encodes CASSLRLAGGPNTGELFF.

This rearrangement joins TRBV3-1 (or the pseudogene TRBV3-2) to TRBJ1-1, with TRBD1 matching 7 bases. CDR3 size: 13 residues. J was trimmed by 7 bases and V by 2 bases; bases with no gene match: 4. CDR1 is LGHDT, CDR2 YNNKEL, per germline (reference sequence). CDR3 loop: CASSQSRQGEAFF. The CDR3 DNA reads TGTGCCAGCAGCCAATCCCGACAGGGTGAAGCTTTCTTT.

This clone occurred a few times. The chain links TRBV6-6 to TRBJ2-7, with a possible D match to TRBD1 (6 bases). Looked up from germline, CDR1 is MNHNY and CDR2 is SVGAGI (reference sequence). The CDR3 consists of 13 residues. The ends were cut back, 7 bases at V and 5 bases at J, with 15 bases in the middle. The CDR3 region is CASKRGWSDEQYF. The CDR3 nucleotides are TGTGCCAGCAAGAGGGGGTGGTCTGACGAGCAGTACTTC.

The rearrangement uses TRBV7-6 and TRBJ2-1; 14 bases align to TRBD2. V lost 3 bases and J lost 7; bases outside the gene matches: 20. The V gene's germline CDR1 is SGHVS and CDR2 FNYEAQ. The CDR3 is made up of 21 amino acids. The CDR3 loop is CASSFSGTSGRVPSPRNEQFF. The DNA for the CDR3 is TGTGCCAGCAGCTTCTCCGGGACTAGCGGGAGAGTCCCCTCCCCTCGGAATGAGCAGTTCTTC.

The J gene is TRBJ1-6, the V gene TRBV2; 9 bases line up with TRBD1. V was clipped by 5 bases and J by 11 bases; unmatched bases: 13. The CDR3 has 16 residues. Per germline, CDR1 SNHLY and CDR2 FYNNEI. The DNA of the CDR3 is TGTGCCAGCAGTTGGGACAGGGCAACCACCCCTACACCCCTCCACTTT. Protein product: CASSWDRATTPTPLHF.

The rearrangement uses TRBV19 and TRBJ1-5, with TRBD1 identical over 10 bases. Unmatched junction bases numbered 7, after V lost 8 bases and J lost 0 bases. CDR3 length: 16 residues. Looked up from germline, CDR1 is LNHDA and CDR2 is SQIVND (reference sequence). The CDR3 reads CASSGQGGYSNQPQHF. The CDR3, as DNA: TGTGCCAGTTCTGGACAGGGGGGGTATAGCAATCAGCCCCAGCATTTT.

This clone was seen a handful of times. The V and J genes are TRBV2 and TRBJ2-7, with a weak D call TRBD1 (8 bases). This CDR3 has 13 residues. The V end lost 6 bases, the J end lost 6 bases, and 15 bases lay between the germline ends. Germline CDR1 reads SNHLY; CDR2 reads FYNNEI. The CDR3 DNA reads TGTGCCAGCAGGGCAACAGGGGGGGCCGAGCAGTACTTC. It codes for CASRATGGAEQYF. Supplemented by reference TRBV2 and TRBJ2-7, the full variable domain reads EPEVTQTPSHQVTQMGQEVILRCVPISNHLYFYWYRQILGQKVEFLVSFYNNEISEKSEIFDDQFSVERPDGSNFTLKIRSTKLEDSAMYFCASRATGGAEQYFGPGTRLTVT.

This clone has just one count. The rearrangement joins TRBV21-1 to TRBJ2-7; TRBD2 is taken as the D call from the table, unchecked against the DNA. TRBV21-1 counts as a pseudogene. CDR3 length: 13 amino acids. The CDR3 DNA is TGTGCCAGCAGCAAAGGTGTCCGTTACGAGCAGTACTTC. Translated, it gives CASSKGVRYEQYF.

The chain recombines TRBV11-1 with TRBJ2-2; 7 bases are a match to TRBD1. The CDR3 loop spans 16 amino acids. Germline V gene lookup returns CDR1 SGHAT and CDR2 FQDESV (reference sequence). V gave up 5 bases and J gave up 4 bases; unmatched junction bases: 10. DNA for the CDR3: TGTGCCAGCAGCCCGAGACAGGGAGTAAGCACCGGGGAGCTGTTTTTT. Protein product: CASSPRQGVSTGELFF.

The rearrangement joins TRBV5-5 to TRBJ2-7, with 7 bases fitting TRBD1. Germline V gene data show CDR1 as SGHKS and CDR2 as YYEKEE (reference sequence). The CDR3 runs 15 residues. The V and J ends lost 0 bases and 2 bases, in that order; junction bases with no gene match: 5. DNA for the CDR3: TGTGCCAGCAGCTTGGGAGGGACAGAAGCCTACGAGCAGTACTTC. This translates into CASSLGGTEAYEQYF.

The chain carries TRBV5-3 and TRBJ1-4; D possibly corresponds to TRBD1 (6 bases). Being an ORF, TRBV5-3 has a function that is uncertain. The CDR3 consists of 18 residues. Trimming cost V 1 base and J 0 bases, with 16 bases left between them. CDR3: CARSLIAGHVATNEKLFF. Written as DNA, the CDR3 is TGTGCCAGAAGCTTGATAGCGGGACACGTCGCAACTAATGAAAAACTGTTTTTT.